Presented here are 28 T cell receptor beta chains from one specimen sequenced in a study of cytomegalovirus exposure and HLA in healthy donors. Vbeta (60) and Jbeta (13) primers were used in the PCR. This table comes from immunoSEQ multiplex PCR, and its TCRdb copy is limited to in-frame clones, with some not included. Here the sample spans under 150,000 clones, 70% to 90% being singletons. Sequenced material: PBMCs. All receptors come from a man aged 35 to 55 in good health and CMV-seronegative.

This chain connects TRBV9 to TRBJ2-7; 7 bases fit TRBD1. Germline V gives CDR1 SGDLS, CDR2 YYNGEE. The CDR3 consists of 15 residues. The ends lost 3 bases at V and 5 bases at J; junction bases unmatched: 11. CDR3 nucleotides: TGTGCCAGCAGCGCAGAGACAGGGATCGGGGACGAGCAGTACTTC. It specifies CASSAETGIGDEQYF.

This clone was seen just once. The chain joins TRBV9 to TRBJ1-2; tentatively, D is TRBD1 (6 bases). The CDR3 length is 15 residues. Trimming removed 4 bases at V and 8 bases at J, with 21 bases between. CDR1 is SGDLS, CDR2 YYNGEE, per germline. The CDR3, as DNA: TGTGCCAGCAGCTCCTTCACAGGGTCGGCTAGAGGCTACACCTTC. Amino acid sequence: CASSSFTGSARGYTF.

The chain uses TRBV7-8 and TRBJ1-1, with TRBD1 matching over 7 bases. CDR3 size: 19 residues. Unmatched junction bases numbered 15, after V lost 2 bases and J lost 0 bases. CDR1 and CDR2 from the germline V gene are SGHVS and FQNEAQ. CDR3 amino acids: CASSLRRPGTVSMNTEAFF. Written as DNA, the CDR3 is TGTGCCAGCAGCTTACGAAGACCCGGGACAGTCTCCATGAACACTGAAGCTTTCTTT.

J is TRBJ2-1 and V is TRBV30; 14 nucleotides line up with TRBD2. Per the germline V gene, CDR1 is GTSNPN and CDR2 is SVGIG (reference sequence). Unmatched junction bases numbered 3, after V lost 3 bases and J lost 8 bases. The CDR3 spans 14 residues. As DNA, the CDR3 is TGTGCCTGGAGGGGACTAGCGGGAGTATATGAGCAGTTCTTC. Its protein product is CAWRGLAGVYEQFF.

This clone is a singleton in its sample. The CDR3, as DNA: TGTGCCTGGAGTGTCGGTGGTAGGTACCAGGGAGATACGCAGTATTTT. As protein: CAWSVGGRYQGDTQYF. The chain couples TRBV30 to TRBJ2-3; D is possibly TRBD1 (5 bases). Germline-derived CDR1 and CDR2 are GTSNPN and SVGIG (reference sequence). The CDR3 length is 16 residues. The V gene lost 0 bases and the J gene lost 5 bases, with 18 bases spanning the gap.

J is TRBJ1-4 and V is TRBV28, with a possible D match to TRBD1 (6 bases). With 2 bases removed from V and 5 bases from J, the gap between germline ends came to 9 bases. The CDR3 consists of 14 residues. Germline V gene data show CDR1 as MDHEN and CDR2 as SYDVKM. CDR3 protein: CASSLLQGNEKLFF. CDR3 nucleotides: TGTGCCAGCAGTTTACTGCAGGGGAATGAAAAACTGTTTTTT.

V usage is TRBV5-4 and J usage is TRBJ2-3; 8 bases line up with TRBD2. Germline values: CDR1 SGHNT, CDR2 YYREEE (reference sequence). V lost 1 base and J lost 2; bases outside the gene matches: 6. The CDR3 is 16 residues long. CDR3 sequence: CASSLRRGDYTDTQYF. The CDR3 coding sequence is TGTGCCAGCAGCTTGCGGCGGGGGGACTACACAGATACGCAGTATTTT.

Of note for this clone: Other DNA sequences of this sample code for an identical CDR3. J is TRBJ2-7 and V is TRBV11-2, with D tentatively TRBD1 (5 bases). This CDR3 has 12 residues. Germline V gene lookup returns CDR1 SGHAT and CDR2 FQNNGV. V was clipped by 5 bases and J by 7 bases, with 12 bases between them. CDR3 region: CASSRQGYEQYF. CDR3 sequence (DNA): TGTGCCAGCAGCCGGCAGGGCTATGAGCAGTACTTC.

The rearrangement uses TRBV6-5 and TRBJ2-3; 7 bases match TRBD1. The CDR3 length is 12 residues. Per the germline V gene, CDR1 is MNHEY and CDR2 is SVGAGI. The V gene end was trimmed by 8 bases and the J gene end by 3 bases; junction bases not matched to a gene: 2. The DNA of the CDR3 is TGTGCCAGCTCACAGGGGACAGATACGCAGTATTTT. It codes for CASSQGTDTQYF.

This chain links TRBV6-5 with TRBJ1-5, with D perhaps matching TRBD1 (6 bases). CDR3 length: 14 amino acids. Germline V gene lookup returns CDR1 MNHEY and CDR2 SVGAGI. The V end lost 5 bases, the J end lost 0 bases, and 8 bases lay between the germline ends. The CDR3 protein is CASSRTVSNQPQHF. The CDR3 DNA reads as TGTGCCAGCAGTCGGACAGTTAGCAATCAGCCCCAGCATTTT.

The chain uses TRBV7-3 and TRBJ2-2; 12 bases fit TRBD2. This CDR3 is built from 16 residues. Germline CDR1 SGHTA, CDR2 FQGTGA. Unmatched junction bases numbered 6, after V lost 5 bases and J lost 5 bases. The CDR3 bases are TGTGCCAGCAGCCCACCTAGCGGGGGGGCTACCGGGGAGCTGTTTTTT. Translation: CASSPPSGGATGELFF.

V usage is TRBV7-8 and J usage is TRBJ2-1; 8 bases fit TRBD2. Germline values: CDR1 SGHVS, CDR2 FQNEAQ. Germline trimming cut 5 bases from V and 11 bases from J; bases unmatched to any gene: 14. The CDR3 consists of 15 residues. This chain's CDR3 is CASSETGGGDSKQFF. The CDR3 DNA follows: TGTGCCAGCAGCGAGACCGGGGGGGGTGATTCGAAGCAGTTCTTC. Looking up the rest from reference TRBV7-8 and TRBJ2-1 gives the full variable domain: GAGVSQSPRYKVAKRGQDVALRCDPISGHVSLFWYQQALGQGPEFLTYFQNEAQLDKSGLPSDRFFAERPEGSVSTLKIQRTQQEDSAVYLCASSETGGGDSKQFFGPGTRLTVL.

In its sample, this clone was seen once. The rearrangement joins TRBV13 to TRBJ2-7, with 11 bases aligning to TRBD1. The germline V gene has CDR1 PRHDT and CDR2 FYEKMQ (reference sequence). Trimming removed 4 bases from V and 1 base from J; junction bases left unmatched: 3. The CDR3 has 15 amino acids. CDR3 coding DNA: TGTGCCAGCAGCTCTCGGGACAGGGGGTCCTACGAGCAGTACTTC. It is translated as CASSSRDRGSYEQYF.

The chain's CDR3 is CSVEGGRGRHRQETQYF. For the CDR3, the DNA is TGCAGCGTTGAAGGTGGCAGGGGAAGGCACCGACAAGAGACCCAGTACTTC. The chain couples TRBV29-1 to TRBJ2-5; D may be TRBD1 (6 bases). Trimming took 1 base from V and 2 from J, leaving 20 bases between them. The CDR3 is made up of 17 amino acids. Germline CDR1 is SQVTM and CDR2 is ANQGSEA.

The genes are TRBV11-2 and TRBJ1-4; 7 bases agree with TRBD1. The CDR3 has 17 residues. Unmatched junction bases numbered 8, after V lost 1 base and J lost 3 bases. Germline CDR1 reads SGHAT; CDR2 reads FQNNGV. The CDR3 DNA sequence: TGTGCCAGCAGCTTAGGCGACAGGGAGTGGGCTAATGAAAAACTGTTTTTT. Its translation: CASSLGDREWANEKLFF.

The chain combines TRBV2 with TRBJ2-2; 10 bases line up with TRBD2. This CDR3 has 15 amino acids. The ends lost 11 bases at V and 3 bases at J; junction bases unmatched: 9. Germline CDR1 and CDR2: SNHLY and FYNNEI. CDR3 coding DNA: TGTGCCGGAAAAGCGGGAGGGCCGGACACCGGGGAGCTGTTTTTT. Amino acids: CAGKAGGPDTGELFF.

The chain is built from TRBV2 and TRBJ2-3; 11 nucleotides line up with TRBD2. V dropped 2 bases and J dropped 4; count of bases not matched to a gene: 2. This CDR3 region has 15 residues. Germline values: CDR1 SNHLY, CDR2 FYNNEI. CDR3: CASSETSGSADTQYF. CDR3 bases: TGTGCCAGCAGTGAAACTAGCGGGAGTGCAGATACGCAGTATTTT.

V usage is TRBV5-1 and J usage is TRBJ2-1, with 7 bases fitting TRBD2. CDR1 is SGHRS, CDR2 YFSETQ, per germline. Trimming took 0 bases from V and 7 from J; bases not matched to a gene: 7. There are 15 residues in the CDR3. CDR3 sequence (DNA): TGCGCCAGCAGCTTGGCGGCTAACGGGAGGAATGAGCAGTTCTTC. Its translation is CASSLAANGRNEQFF. The variable domain in full, with the rest retrieved from reference TRBV5-1 and TRBJ2-1, is KAGVTQTPRYLIKTRGQQVTLSCSPISGHRSVSWYQQTPGQGLQFLFEYFSETQRNKGNFPGRFSGRQFSNSRSEMNVSTLELGDSALYLCASSLAANGRNEQFFGPGTRLTVL.

The chain combines TRBV21-1 with TRBJ1-2. TRBV21-1 is flagged as a pseudogene. The CDR3 covers 12 residues. CDR3 sequence: CASRPGYSGYTF. CDR3 in DNA: TGTGCCAGCAGACCCGGGTACTCTGGCTACACCTTC.

The V and J genes are TRBV5-1 and TRBJ1-3; D remains ambiguous. Germline V gene data show CDR1 as SGHRS and CDR2 as YFSETQ. The V end was cut by 2 bases, the J end by 0 bases, with 12 bases between. CDR3 size: 16 residues. The CDR3 DNA reads as TGCGCCAGCAGCTTTGATGACATAAGCTCTGGAAACACCATATATTTT. Its protein product is CASSFDDISSGNTIYF.

This clone appeared once. V gene TRBV23-1 combines with J gene TRBJ2-1; 7 bases line up with TRBD2. TRBV23-1 qualifies as an ORF whose function is uncertain. The V gene end was trimmed by 5 bases and the J gene end by 6 bases; junction bases not matched to a gene: 13. The CDR3 has 16 amino acids. The chain's CDR3 is CASSTRLAFELNEQFF. The CDR3 DNA sequence: TGCGCCAGCAGTACCCGACTAGCCTTCGAACTCAATGAGCAGTTCTTC.

J is TRBJ2-1 and V is TRBV30; the match to TRBD2 covers 10 bases. The CDR3 loop spans 13 amino acids. Unmatched junction bases numbered 6, after V lost 7 bases and J lost 6 bases. Germline CDR1 is GTSNPN and CDR2 is SVGIG (reference sequence). This CDR3 reads CASRLAGLNEQFF. Here the CDR3 DNA reads TGTGCCTCAAGACTAGCGGGTCTCAATGAGCAGTTCTTC.

This clone was observed once. The chain links TRBV2 to TRBJ2-5; a possible D gene is TRBD1 (5 bases). The J call may be faulty, since TRBJ2-7 better matches the DNA end. The CDR3 covers 14 residues. CDR1 and CDR2 from the germline V gene are SNHLY and FYNNEI. The CDR3 region is CASIPPGKSYEQYF. The CDR3 DNA reads TGTGCCAGCATACCCCCAGGGAAGTCCTACGAGCAGTACTTC.

The chain employs TRBV6-5 and TRBJ2-7; TRBD2 matches 8 bases. The CDR3 has 15 amino acids. Trimming cost V 6 bases and J 6 bases; bases outside gene matches: 13. CDR1 and CDR2 (germline): MNHEY, SVGAGI. CDR3 bases: TGTGCCAGCAGCCCCACGGGAGGGGGTAAGAGCGAGCAGTACTTC. Its protein product is CASSPTGGGKSEQYF.

The V call is TRBV7-2, the J call TRBJ2-5, with D perhaps TRBD1 (5 bases). V lost 5 bases and J lost 2, with 21 bases in between. The CDR3 spans 17 residues. The germline V gene encodes CDR1 SGHTA and CDR2 FQGNSA. CDR3 bases: TGTGCCAGCAGCAAACCACGTGGGGTGGGGCGGCAAGAGACCCAGTACTTC. It is translated as CASSKPRGVGRQETQYF.

The chain links TRBV2 to TRBJ2-2, with 8 bases lining up with TRBD2. The CDR3 covers 16 residues. The V segment lost 8 bases and the J segment 0 bases; nucleotides outside the gene matches: 8. Germline V gives CDR1 SNHLY, CDR2 FYNNEI. The CDR3 loop reads CASQRGGGANTGELFF. CDR3 DNA sequence: TGTGCCAGCCAACGGGGGGGCGGCGCGAACACCGGGGAGCTGTTTTTT.

This clone appeared a few times. Other DNA sequences of this sample code for an identical CDR3. This rearrangement joins TRBV7-2 to TRBJ1-4, with D tentatively TRBD1 (5 bases). Germline CDR1 reads SGHTA; CDR2 reads FQGNSA. Trimming removed 3 bases at V and 8 bases at J, with 10 bases between. The CDR3 has 13 amino acids. The CDR3 protein is CASSFTGGEKLFF. DNA of the CDR3: TGTGCCAGCAGCTTTACGGGGGGAGAAAAACTGTTTTTT.

The chain carries TRBV6-6 and TRBJ2-7, with D possibly being TRBD2 (5 bases). Germline CDR1 MNHNY, CDR2 SVGAGI (reference sequence). The CDR3 length is 12 residues. V was trimmed by 7 bases and J by 4 bases, leaving 11 bases between them. This chain's CDR3 is CASTGVGYEQYF. DNA of the CDR3: TGTGCCAGCACCGGGGTCGGTTACGAGCAGTACTTC.